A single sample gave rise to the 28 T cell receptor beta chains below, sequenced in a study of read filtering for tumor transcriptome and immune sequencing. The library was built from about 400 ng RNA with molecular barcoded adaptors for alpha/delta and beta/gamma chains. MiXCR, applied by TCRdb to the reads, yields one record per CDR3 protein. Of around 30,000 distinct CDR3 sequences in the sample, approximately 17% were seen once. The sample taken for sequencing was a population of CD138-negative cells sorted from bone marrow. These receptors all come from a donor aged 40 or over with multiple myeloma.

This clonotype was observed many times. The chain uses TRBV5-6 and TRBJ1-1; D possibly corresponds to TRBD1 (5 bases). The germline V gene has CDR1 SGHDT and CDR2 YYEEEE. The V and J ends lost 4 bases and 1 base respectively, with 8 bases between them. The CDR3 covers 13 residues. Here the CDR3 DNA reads TGTGCCAGCAGCCGCCAGGGGAACACTGAAGCTTTCTTT. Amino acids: CASSRQGNTEAFF.

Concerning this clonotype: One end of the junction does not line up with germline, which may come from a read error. The CDR3 is CASTDQGSNQLQHF. The CDR3 nucleotides read TGTGCCAGCACCGACCAGGGTAGCAATCAGCTCCAGCATTTT. The chain carries TRBV12-3 or TRBV12-4 and TRBJ1-5; D perhaps matches TRBD1 (5 bases). The CDR3 loop spans 14 amino acids.

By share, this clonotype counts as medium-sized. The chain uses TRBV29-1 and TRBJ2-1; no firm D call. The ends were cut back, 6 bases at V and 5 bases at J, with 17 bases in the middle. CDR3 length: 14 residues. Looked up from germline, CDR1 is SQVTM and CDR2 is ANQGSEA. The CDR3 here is CSVQDFGRHNEQFF. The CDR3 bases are TGCAGCGTCCAAGACTTTGGCCGCCACAATGAGCAGTTCTTC.

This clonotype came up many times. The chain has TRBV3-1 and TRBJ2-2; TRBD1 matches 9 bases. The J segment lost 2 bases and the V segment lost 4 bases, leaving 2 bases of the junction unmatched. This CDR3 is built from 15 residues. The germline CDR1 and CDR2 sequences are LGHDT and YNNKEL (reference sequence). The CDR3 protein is CASSPGQGNTGELFF. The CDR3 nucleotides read TGTGCCAGCAGCCCGGGACAGGGCAACACCGGGGAGCTGTTTTTT.

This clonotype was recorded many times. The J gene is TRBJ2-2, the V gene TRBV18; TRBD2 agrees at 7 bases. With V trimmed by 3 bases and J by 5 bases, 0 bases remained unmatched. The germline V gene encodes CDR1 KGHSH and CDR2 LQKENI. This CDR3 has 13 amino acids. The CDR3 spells CASSPRETGELFF. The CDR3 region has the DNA TGTGCCAGCTCACCGCGGGAGACCGGGGAGCTGTTTTTT.

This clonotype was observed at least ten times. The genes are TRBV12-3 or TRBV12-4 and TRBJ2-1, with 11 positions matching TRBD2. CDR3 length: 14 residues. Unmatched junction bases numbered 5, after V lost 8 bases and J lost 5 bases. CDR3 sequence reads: CASAPGLADNEQFF. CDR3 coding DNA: TGTGCCAGCGCACCGGGACTAGCGGACAATGAGCAGTTCTTC.

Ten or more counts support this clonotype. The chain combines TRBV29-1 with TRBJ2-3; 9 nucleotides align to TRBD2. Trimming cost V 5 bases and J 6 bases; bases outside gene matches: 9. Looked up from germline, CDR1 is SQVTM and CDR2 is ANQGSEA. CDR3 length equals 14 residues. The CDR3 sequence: CSVSSGRSADTQYF. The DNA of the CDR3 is TGCAGCGTTTCAAGCGGGAGGTCGGCGGATACGCAGTATTTT.

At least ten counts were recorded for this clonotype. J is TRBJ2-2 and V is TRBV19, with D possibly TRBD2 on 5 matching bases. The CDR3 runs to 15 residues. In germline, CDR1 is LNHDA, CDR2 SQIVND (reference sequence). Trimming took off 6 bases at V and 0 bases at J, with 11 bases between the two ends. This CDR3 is CASRPDGTNTGELFF. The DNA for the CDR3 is TGTGCCAGTAGACCGGACGGGACGAACACCGGGGAGCTGTTTTTT.

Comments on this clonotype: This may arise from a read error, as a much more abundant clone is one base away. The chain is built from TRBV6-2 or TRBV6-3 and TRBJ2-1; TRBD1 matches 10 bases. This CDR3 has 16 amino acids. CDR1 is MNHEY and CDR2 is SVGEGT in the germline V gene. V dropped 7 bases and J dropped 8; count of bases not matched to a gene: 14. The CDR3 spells CASTAFRDRGNYEQFF. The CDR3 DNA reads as TGTGCCAGCACCGCCTTCCGGGACAGGGGCAATTATGAGCAGTTCTTC.

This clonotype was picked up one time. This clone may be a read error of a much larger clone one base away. CDR3: CASSPPMAGGIQYF. The CDR3 bases are TGTGCCAGCTCACCACCGATGGCGGGCGGGATACAGTACTTC. The V call is TRBV18, the J call TRBJ2-5, with D maybe TRBD2 (6 bases). CDR1 is KGHSH and CDR2 is LQKENI in the germline V gene. The V end was cut by 0 bases, the J end by 11 bases, with 16 bases between. The CDR3 contains 14 residues.

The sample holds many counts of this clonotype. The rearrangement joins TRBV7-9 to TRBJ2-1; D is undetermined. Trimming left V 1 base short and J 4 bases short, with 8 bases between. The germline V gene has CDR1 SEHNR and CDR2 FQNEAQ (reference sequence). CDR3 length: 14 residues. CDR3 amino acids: CASSLVGPYNEQFF. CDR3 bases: TGTGCCAGCAGCTTAGTAGGGCCTTACAATGAGCAGTTCTTC.

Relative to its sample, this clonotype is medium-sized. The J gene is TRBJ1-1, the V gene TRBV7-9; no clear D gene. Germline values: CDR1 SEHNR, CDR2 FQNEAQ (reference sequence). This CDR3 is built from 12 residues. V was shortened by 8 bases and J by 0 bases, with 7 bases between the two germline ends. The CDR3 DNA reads TGTGCCAGCCATCGGGTGAACACTGAAGCTTTCTTT. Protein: CASHRVNTEAFF.

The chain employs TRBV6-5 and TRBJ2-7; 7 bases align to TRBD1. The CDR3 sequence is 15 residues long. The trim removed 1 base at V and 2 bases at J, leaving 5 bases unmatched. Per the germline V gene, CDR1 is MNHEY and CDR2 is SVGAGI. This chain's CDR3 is CASSYLGTAPYEQYF. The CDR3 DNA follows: TGTGCCAGCAGTTACTTGGGGACAGCTCCCTACGAGCAGTACTTC.

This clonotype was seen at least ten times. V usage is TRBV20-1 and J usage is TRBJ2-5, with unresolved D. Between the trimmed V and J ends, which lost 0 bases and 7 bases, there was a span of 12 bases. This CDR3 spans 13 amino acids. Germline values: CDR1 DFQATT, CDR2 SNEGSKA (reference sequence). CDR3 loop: CSARDQGRGTQYF. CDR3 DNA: TGCAGTGCTAGAGATCAAGGTCGTGGGACCCAGTACTTC.

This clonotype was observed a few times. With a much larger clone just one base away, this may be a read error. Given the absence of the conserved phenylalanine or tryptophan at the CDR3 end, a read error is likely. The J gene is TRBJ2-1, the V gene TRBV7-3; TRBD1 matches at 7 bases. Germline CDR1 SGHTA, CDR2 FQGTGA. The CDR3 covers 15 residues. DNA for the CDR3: TGTGCCAGAAGCTTAGTGCCAGGGGGTAACAATGAGCAGTTCCTC. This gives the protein CARSLVPGGNNEQFL.

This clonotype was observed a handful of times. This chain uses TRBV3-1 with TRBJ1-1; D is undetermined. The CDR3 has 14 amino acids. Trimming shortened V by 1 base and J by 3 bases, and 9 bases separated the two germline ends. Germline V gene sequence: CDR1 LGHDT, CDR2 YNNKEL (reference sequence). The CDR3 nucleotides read TGTGCCAGCAGCCAAGCCGGGTGGTACACTGAAGCTTTCTTT. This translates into CASSQAGWYTEAFF.

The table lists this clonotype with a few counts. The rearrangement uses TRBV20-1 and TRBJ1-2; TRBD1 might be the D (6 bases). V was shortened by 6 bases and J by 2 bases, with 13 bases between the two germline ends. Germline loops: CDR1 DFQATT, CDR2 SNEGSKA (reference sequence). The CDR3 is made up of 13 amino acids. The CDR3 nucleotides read TGCAGTGCAACAGGGACATCAAACTATGGCTACACCTTC. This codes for CSATGTSNYGYTF.

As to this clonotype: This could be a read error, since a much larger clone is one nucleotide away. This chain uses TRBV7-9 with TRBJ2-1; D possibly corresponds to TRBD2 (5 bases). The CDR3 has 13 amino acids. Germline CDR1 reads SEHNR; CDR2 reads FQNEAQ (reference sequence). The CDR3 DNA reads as TGTGCCTGCAGCTTAAACGGGGAGAATGAGCAGTTCTTC. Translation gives CACSLNGENEQFF.

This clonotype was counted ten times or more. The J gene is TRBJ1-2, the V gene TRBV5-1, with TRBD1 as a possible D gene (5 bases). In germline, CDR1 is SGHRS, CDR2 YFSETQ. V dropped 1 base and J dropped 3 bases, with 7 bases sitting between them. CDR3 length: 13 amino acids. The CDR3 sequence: CASSLQGDYGYTF. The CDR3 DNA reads TGCGCCAGCAGCTTGCAGGGTGACTATGGCTACACCTTC.

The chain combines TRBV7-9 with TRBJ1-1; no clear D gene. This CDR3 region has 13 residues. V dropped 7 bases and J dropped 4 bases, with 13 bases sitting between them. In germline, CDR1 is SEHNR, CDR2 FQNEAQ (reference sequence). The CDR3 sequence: CASILGQSTEAFF. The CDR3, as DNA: TGTGCCAGCATCCTAGGGCAGAGCACTGAAGCTTTCTTT. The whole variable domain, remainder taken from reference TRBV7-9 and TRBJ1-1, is DTGVSQNPRHKITKRGQNVTFRCDPISEHNRLYWYRQTLGQGPEFLTYFQNEAQLEKSRLLSDRFSAERPKGSFSTLEIQRTEQGDSAMYLCASILGQSTEAFFGQGTRLTVV.

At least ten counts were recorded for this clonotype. This chain's CDR3 is CASSLTQRERSDTQYF. For the CDR3, the DNA is TGCGCCAGCAGCTTGACCCAGAGGGAGCGATCAGATACGCAGTATTTT. The chain recombines TRBV5-1 with TRBJ2-3; a weak D match, TRBD2 (5 bases). CDR1 is SGHRS, CDR2 YFSETQ, per germline. Trimming shortened V by 1 base and J by 4 bases, and 16 bases separated the two germline ends. The CDR3 has 16 amino acids.

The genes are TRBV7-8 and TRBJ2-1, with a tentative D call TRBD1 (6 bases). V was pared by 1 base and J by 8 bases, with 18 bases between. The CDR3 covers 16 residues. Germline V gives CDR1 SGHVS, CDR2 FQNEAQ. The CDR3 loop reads CASSLDRYRVPDEQFF. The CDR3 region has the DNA TGTGCCAGCAGCTTAGATCGGTACAGGGTACCCGATGAGCAGTTCTTC.

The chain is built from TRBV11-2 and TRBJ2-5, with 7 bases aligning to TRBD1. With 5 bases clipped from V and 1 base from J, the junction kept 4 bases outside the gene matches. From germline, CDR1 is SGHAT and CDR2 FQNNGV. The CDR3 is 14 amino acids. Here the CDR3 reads CASSIGQVQETQYF. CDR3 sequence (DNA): TGTGCCAGCAGCATCGGACAGGTCCAAGAGACCCAGTACTTC. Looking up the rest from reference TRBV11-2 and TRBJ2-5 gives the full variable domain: EAGVAQSPRYKIIEKRQSVAFWCNPISGHATLYWYQQILGQGPKLLIQFQNNGVVDDSQLPKDRFSAERLKGVDSTLKIQPAKLEDSAVYLCASSIGQVQETQYFGPGTRLLVL.

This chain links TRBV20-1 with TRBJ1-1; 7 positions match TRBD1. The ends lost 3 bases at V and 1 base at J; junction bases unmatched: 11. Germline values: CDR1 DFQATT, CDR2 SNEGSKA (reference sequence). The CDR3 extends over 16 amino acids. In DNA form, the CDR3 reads TGCAGTGCTAGCTTAGATGACAGGGACAAGAACACTGAAGCTTTCTTT. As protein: CSASLDDRDKNTEAFF.

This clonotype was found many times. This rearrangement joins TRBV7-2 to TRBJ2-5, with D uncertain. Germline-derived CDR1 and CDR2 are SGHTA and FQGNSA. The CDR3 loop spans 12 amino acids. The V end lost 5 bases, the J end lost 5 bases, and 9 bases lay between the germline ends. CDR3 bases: TGTGCCAGCAGCCGTCAAGGGGAGACCCAGTACTTC. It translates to CASSRQGETQYF.

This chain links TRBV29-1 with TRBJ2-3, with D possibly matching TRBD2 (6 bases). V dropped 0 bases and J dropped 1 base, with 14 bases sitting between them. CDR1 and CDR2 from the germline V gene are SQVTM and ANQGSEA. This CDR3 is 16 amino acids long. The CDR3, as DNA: TGCAGCGTTGAAGATATCTCGGGGGTGCGCACAGATACGCAGTATTTT. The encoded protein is CSVEDISGVRTDTQYF.

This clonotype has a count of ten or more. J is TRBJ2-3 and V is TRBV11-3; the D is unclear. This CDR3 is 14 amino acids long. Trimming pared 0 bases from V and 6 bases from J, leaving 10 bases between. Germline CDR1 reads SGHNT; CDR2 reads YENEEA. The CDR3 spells CASSLEGFSDTQYF. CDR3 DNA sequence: TGTGCCAGCAGCTTAGAAGGATTTTCGGATACGCAGTATTTT.

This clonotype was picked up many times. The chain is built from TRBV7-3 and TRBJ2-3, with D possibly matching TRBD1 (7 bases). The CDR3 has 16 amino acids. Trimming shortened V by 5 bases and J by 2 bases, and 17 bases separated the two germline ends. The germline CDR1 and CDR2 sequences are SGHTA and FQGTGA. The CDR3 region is CASSPRGTVNTDTQYF. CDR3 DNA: TGTGCCAGCAGCCCCCGCGGGACAGTGAACACAGATACGCAGTATTTT. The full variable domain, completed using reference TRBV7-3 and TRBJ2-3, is GAGVSQTPSNKVTEKGKYVELRCDPISGHTALYWYRQSLGQGPEFLIYFQGTGAADDSGLPNDRFFAVRPEGSVSTLKIQRTERGDSAVYLCASSPRGTVNTDTQYFGPGTRLTVL.